The 7 T cell receptor beta chains below come from one sample, sequenced in a study of shared clonotypes between healthy human individuals. The repertoire was sequenced with immunoSEQ multiplex PCR; TCRdb's copy has only in-frame clones and lacks some. The repertoire holds 2 million to 3 million clones, with 85% to 95% as singletons. Sequencing used naive CD4+ T cells sorted from blood. Stated subset: CD45RA+ positively selected. These receptors all come from a man aged 18 to 35 in good health.

The rearrangement uses TRBV7-2 and TRBJ1-4, with TRBD1 as a possible D gene (5 bases). V was clipped by 0 bases and J by 0 bases, with 8 bases between them. This CDR3 has 16 residues. From germline, CDR1 is SGHTA and CDR2 FQGNSA. CDR3 DNA sequence: TGTGCCAGCAGCTTAGCGGGGCAGTCAACTAATGAAAAACTGTTTTTT. It codes for CASSLAGQSTNEKLFF.

The J gene is TRBJ1-2, the V gene TRBV28; perhaps TRBD1 as D (5 bases). V was clipped by 8 bases and J by 7 bases, with 17 bases between them. The germline V gene encodes CDR1 MDHEN and CDR2 SYDVKM. The CDR3 spans 13 residues. This chain's CDR3 is CASGASKVRGYTF. CDR3 DNA sequence: TGTGCCAGCGGGGCCTCCAAGGTTCGTGGCTACACCTTC.

Worth noting for this clone: Other DNA sequences of this sample code for an identical CDR3. The chain carries TRBV11-1 and TRBJ2-5; 7 bases line up with TRBD1. Germline V gene data show CDR1 as SGHAT and CDR2 as FQDESV (reference sequence). V shed 1 base and J 4 bases; nucleotides not matched to a gene: 0. This CDR3 has 13 amino acids. CDR3 in amino acids: CASSLDRGETQYF. The CDR3 nucleotides are TGTGCCAGCAGCTTAGACAGGGGAGAGACCCAGTACTTC.

The V call is TRBV19, the J call TRBJ1-2; 8 bases agree with TRBD1. Trimming removed 5 bases from V and 0 bases from J; junction bases left unmatched: 5. Germline V gene sequence: CDR1 LNHDA, CDR2 SQIVND (reference sequence). CDR3 length: 15 amino acids. As DNA, the CDR3 is TGTGCCAGTAGTGCCGGGACAGGAGCTAACTATGGCTACACCTTC. Protein sequence: CASSAGTGANYGYTF.

V usage is TRBV5-1 and J usage is TRBJ2-5, with a possible D match to TRBD2 (5 bases). With 0 bases removed from V and 7 bases from J, the gap between germline ends came to 13 bases. The CDR3 has 14 residues. CDR1 and CDR2 (germline): SGHRS, YFSETQ. This CDR3 reads CASSLETNLGTQYF. CDR3 DNA sequence: TGCGCCAGCAGCTTGGAGACTAACCTTGGGACCCAGTACTTC. Variable domain in full (rest from reference TRBV5-1 and TRBJ2-5): KAGVTQTPRYLIKTRGQQVTLSCSPISGHRSVSWYQQTPGQGLQFLFEYFSETQRNKGNFPGRFSGRQFSNSRSEMNVSTLELGDSALYLCASSLETNLGTQYFGPGTRLLVL.

The chain combines TRBV11-2 with TRBJ2-3, with 7 bases matching TRBD2. Germline loops: CDR1 SGHAT, CDR2 FQNNGV. The CDR3 loop spans 16 amino acids. The ends lost 5 bases at V and 1 base at J; junction bases unmatched: 9. The CDR3 here is CASSISLARGTDTQYF. The CDR3, as DNA: TGTGCCAGCAGCATTTCACTAGCGAGGGGCACAGATACGCAGTATTTT.

This clone was picked up a small number of times. The V gene is TRBV28, the J gene TRBJ1-6; D not certain. CDR1 is MDHEN and CDR2 is SYDVKM in the germline V gene. This CDR3 region has 12 residues. Trimming stripped 4 bases from V and 10 bases from J, with 8 bases between. The CDR3 sequence is CASSWPGSPLHF. In DNA form, the CDR3 reads TGTGCCAGCAGTTGGCCCGGCTCACCCCTCCACTTT. Filled out from reference TRBV28 and TRBJ1-6, the complete variable domain reads DVKVTQSSRYLVKRTGEKVFLECVQDMDHENMFWYRQDPGLGLRLIYFSYDVKMKEKGDIPEGYSVSREKKERFSLILESASTNQTSMYLCASSWPGSPLHFGNGTRLTVT.